The next 7 T cell receptor beta chains were all read from a single sample in a study of shared clonotypes between healthy human individuals. The protocol was immunoSEQ multiplex PCR, while the TCRdb copy is restricted to in-frame clones and leaves out a portion. In the table there are about 2 million clones, approximately 94% of which are singletons. CD45RO negativity and positive selection for CCR7 defined naive CD8 cells, a population that excluded terminally differentiated effector memory CD45RA+ cells. The specimen was naive CD8+ T cells sorted from blood. These receptors came from a man younger than 35 in good health.

Regarding this clone: This CDR3 is also generated by other DNA sequences in the sample. J is TRBJ2-7 and V is TRBV6-5; 10 bases agree with TRBD1. In germline, CDR1 is MNHEY, CDR2 SVGAGI. The CDR3 has 14 residues. J lost 5 bases, V lost 0 bases, and 1 base had no gene match. For the CDR3, the DNA is TGTGCCAGCAGTTACTCGACAGGGGGCAACGAGCAGTACTTC. Amino acid sequence: CASSYSTGGNEQYF.

The chain carries TRBV4-1 and TRBJ2-5; 7 bases fit TRBD1. Unmatched junction bases numbered 15, after V lost 4 bases and J lost 4 bases. This CDR3 contains 17 residues. CDR1 is MGHRA and CDR2 is YSYEKL in the germline V gene. The DNA for the CDR3 is TGCGCCAGCAGCCTCCTGGTCACAGGGGTAGTTTCAGAGACCCAGTACTTC. It encodes CASSLLVTGVVSETQYF.

The rearrangement joins TRBV27 to TRBJ1-5; perhaps TRBD1 as D (5 bases). Deletions cut 4 bases from V and 5 bases from J, with 12 bases between. The CDR3 has 14 amino acids. The germline gives CDR1 MNHEY, CDR2 SMNVEV (reference sequence). CDR3 bases: TGTGCCAGCAGTTACCAGTCGGGGGATCAGCCCCAGCATTTT. Translating gives CASSYQSGDQPQHF.

The sample holds one count of this clone. The gene calls are TRBV7-9 and TRBJ2-7, with 8 bases that match TRBD2. The CDR3 is made up of 13 amino acids. Germline V gene sequence: CDR1 SEHNR, CDR2 FQNEAQ (reference sequence). V trimming: 6 bases; J trimming: 2 bases; junction bases outside the gene matches: 3. The CDR3 here is CASRFSGTYEQYF. As DNA, the CDR3 is TGTGCCAGCAGGTTTAGCGGGACCTACGAGCAGTACTTC. Filled out from reference TRBV7-9 and TRBJ2-7, the complete variable domain reads DTGVSQNPRHKITKRGQNVTFRCDPISEHNRLYWYRQTLGQGPEFLTYFQNEAQLEKSRLLSDRFSAERPKGSFSTLEIQRTEQGDSAMYLCASRFSGTYEQYFGPGTRLTVT.

This clone was seen just once. V and J are TRBV2 and TRBJ1-1, with 7 bases aligning to TRBD1. V lost 6 bases and J lost 1; bases outside the gene matches: 11. CDR1 SNHLY and CDR2 FYNNEI come from the germline V gene. The CDR3 is 16 residues long. The CDR3 DNA reads as TGTGCCAGCAGGACCACGACAGGGCTAACGAACACTGAAGCTTTCTTT. It translates to CASRTTTGLTNTEAFF. Filled out from reference TRBV2 and TRBJ1-1, the complete variable domain reads EPEVTQTPSHQVTQMGQEVILRCVPISNHLYFYWYRQILGQKVEFLVSFYNNEISEKSEIFDDQFSVERPDGSNFTLKIRSTKLEDSAMYFCASRTTTGLTNTEAFFGQGTRLTVV.

This chain connects TRBV4-3 to TRBJ1-4; TRBD1 is a possible D gene (6 bases). This CDR3 is built from 17 residues. Germline V lookup: CDR1 LGHNA, CDR2 YSLEER. V lost 1 base to trimming and J lost 1 base, with 13 bases between them. The CDR3 region has the DNA TGCGCCAGCAGCCAAGGTCACAGGGACCTAACTAATGAAAAACTGTTTTTT. This encodes CASSQGHRDLTNEKLFF.

The chain couples TRBV4-1 to TRBJ2-7; D unclear. CDR1 is MGHRA and CDR2 is YSYEKL in the germline V gene. The CDR3 loop spans 15 amino acids. V was shortened by 4 bases and J by 1 base, with 14 bases between the two germline ends. The DNA for the CDR3 is TGCGCCAGCAGCCCCGAAGGCACAATATCCTACGAGCAGTACTTC. Residues: CASSPEGTISYEQYF.